This TCR beta chain was recovered during a study of OX40 agonist ivuxolimab in advanced cancers. Findings of the study overall: Expanded clones were, on average, more numerous in CD8+ T cells than in CD4+. Among the least clonally expanded were partial responders at 0.1-3.0 mg/kg.

The assay was immunoSEQ multiplex PCR, and TCRdb's table has in-frame clones only and misses some. The data hold fewer than 70,000 clones, with under 95% observed a single time. Patients were ruled out by autoimmune disease history or systemic immunosuppression. Turning to this clone: As yet, its antigen is unknown.

Germline V gene lookup returns CDR1 SGHTA and CDR2 FQGNSA. Trimming removed 1 base from V and 4 bases from J, with 8 bases in between. The CDR3 spans 13 residues. This sequence joins TRBV7-2 and TRBJ2-7; TRBD1 is a possible D gene (5 bases). The sequencing used CD4+ or CD8+ T cells sorted from blood, collected in a trial of the OX40 agonist ivuxolimab. This receptor was taken from an adult with an advanced solid tumor such as melanoma, head and neck, liver or kidney cancer. The CDR3 DNA reads as TGTGCCAGCAGCTTAGGGGGCCTGTACGAGCAGTACTTC. Its protein product is CASSLGGLYEQYF.